A selection of T cell receptor beta chains follows, all from one sample in a study of T cell responses to AZD1222 COVID-19 vaccine. Profiled with immunoSEQ multiplex PCR; TCRdb holds only in-frame clones, not every one. The repertoire consists of approximately 200,000 clones, with 90% to 95% occurring once and the leading ten covering 9.2%. The sequencing used peripheral blood, collected on day 0 of AZD1222 vaccination. Every receptor here comes from an adult in good health. Both conserved end residues are part of each CDR3. The D gene is left open where the match is weak. Size is omitted from some rows. Given values are once, few, many or a class for expanded clones.

>TRBV4-1|TRBJ1-1|-|-
CASSPGRTNTEAFF
TGCGCCAGCAGCCCCGGACGGACTAACACTGAAGCTTTCTTT
>TRBV7-9|TRBJ2-3|TRBD1|-
CASSTRRTGSRTDTQYF
TGTGCCAGCAGCACACGTCGGACAGGTTCTCGCACAGATACGCAGTATTTT
>TRBV18|TRBJ2-7|TRBD2|once
CASSRRSPGLAGYEQYF
TGTGCCAGCTCACGGCGGAGCCCAGGACTAGCGGGGTACGAGCAGTACTTC
>TRBV4-3|TRBJ1-1|-|-
CASSQDPVPDTEAFF
TGCGCCAGCAGCCAAGACCCGGTCCCCGACACTGAAGCTTTCTTT
>TRBV3-1/TRBV3-2|TRBJ2-1|-|once
CASSSFRQVGTDEQFF
TGTGCCAGCAGCTCCTTTCGACAGGTAGGGACGGATGAGCAGTTCTTC
>TRBV28|TRBJ2-3|TRBD1|once
CASRDIGQGIDTQYF
TGTGCCAGCAGGGACATTGGACAGGGGATAGATACGCAGTATTTT
>TRBV14|TRBJ1-4|TRBD1|-
CASSQDRGPNEKLFF
TGTGCCAGCAGCCAAGACAGGGGGCCTAATGAAAAACTGTTTTTT
>TRBV12-3/TRBV12-4|TRBJ1-2|-|-
CASSPLQNYGYTF
TGTGCCAGCAGTCCCCTCCAGAACTATGGCTACACCTTC
>TRBV2|TRBJ1-4|-|-
CAITVGGGEKLFF
TGTGCCATTACAGTTGGGGGCGGAGAAAAACTGTTTTTT
>TRBV19|TRBJ1-2|-|once
CASTRDIGNYGYTF
TGTGCCAGTACCCGGGATATCGGGAACTATGGCTACACCTTC
>TRBV27|TRBJ1-1|-|-
CASSRSGPAYTEAFF
TGTGCCAGCAGTAGGTCAGGCCCGGCTTACACTGAAGCTTTCTTT
>TRBV7-3|TRBJ1-6|-|once
CASSLSSYNSPLHF
TGTGCCAGCAGCCTGAGCTCCTATAATTCACCCCTCCACTTT
>TRBV19|TRBJ2-3|TRBD1|once
CASSTDRVGVDTQYF
TGTGCCAGTAGTACCGACAGGGTCGGGGTAGATACGCAGTATTTT
>TRBV4-1|TRBJ1-1|-|-
CASSHLGNRGNTEAFF
TGCGCCAGCAGCCACCTCGGTAATAGGGGGAACACTGAAGCTTTCTTT
>TRBV6-5|TRBJ2-7|-|-
CASSRLALYEQYF
TGTGCCAGCAGTCGCCTAGCATTGTACGAGCAGTACTTC
>TRBV29-1|TRBJ1-2|-|once
CSVEVGQGYTF
TGCAGCGTTGAAGTGGGGCAAGGCTACACCTTC
>TRBV6-6|TRBJ2-3|-|-
CASSYPGSTDTQYF
TGTGCCAGCAGTTACCCGGGTAGCACAGATACGCAGTATTTT
>TRBV14|TRBJ1-6|-|-
CASSQARGFGGTLHF
TGTGCCAGCAGCCAAGCCCGCGGTTTTGGGGGCACCCTCCACTTT
>TRBV5-1|TRBJ2-2|-|few
CASSPGLGNGGELFF
TGCGCCAGCAGCCCCGGCCTGGGAAACGGCGGGGAGCTGTTTTTT
>TRBV10-3|TRBJ2-7|TRBD2|-
CAISFLAAEGQYF
TGTGCCATCAGTTTTCTAGCGGCGGAGGGGCAGTACTTC
>TRBV5-1|TRBJ1-2|-|-
CASSLRSRSSGPGGYTF
TGCGCCAGCAGCTTGCGTAGCCGGTCCTCAGGGCCTGGAGGCTACACCTTC
>TRBV5-6|TRBJ1-4|-|-
CASSPLNRMDEKLFF
TGTGCCAGCAGCCCCCTCAACAGGATGGACGAAAAACTGTTTTTT